Listed below are T cell receptor beta chains from one sample, sequenced in a study of molecular identifiers for immune sequencing clone quantification. TCRdb reprocessed the PCR reads via MiXCR and lists one record per CDR3 protein. The table has over 550,000 distinct CDR3 sequences, about 25% seen once; the top ten hold 0.7% to 0.95%. The sample consisted of naive CD8+ T cells from blood, with Jurkat cell RNA spiked in. All receptors derive from a human donor in good health. Some libraries in this study had Jurkat cell RNA spiked in. CDR3s include the opening cysteine and the closing phenylalanine or tryptophan. Fields, in order: clone size, J gene, V gene, D gene, CDR3 DNA, CDR3 protein. A D gene is named only where the DNA matches it firmly. The size of a clone is reported for some rows only, either as once, few or many, or as a class for expanded clones.

few | TRBJ2-3 | TRBV10-3 | NA | TGTGCCATCAGTGAACAAGGGCCAGCCACAGATACGCAGTATTTT | CAISEQGPATDTQYF
NA | TRBJ2-7 | TRBV9 | NA | TGTGCCAGCAGCTCCACGACAAGGGGCTTCTACGAGCAGTACTTC | CASSSTTRGFYEQYF
NA | TRBJ2-5 | TRBV5-3 | TRBD1 | TGTGCCAGCAGCTTGGACAGGGCCCACCAAGAGACCCAGTACTTC | CASSLDRAHQETQYF
few | TRBJ1-4 | TRBV20-1 | NA | TGCAGTGCTAGAGATATGGGAGGGTCGTTCCCACTTAATGAAAAACTGTTTTTT | CSARDMGGSFPLNEKLFF
many | TRBJ1-1 | TRBV7-2 | NA | TGTGCCAGCAGCATACCGGACAGCCATCCGTTGACTGAAGCTTTCTTT | CASSIPDSHPLTEAFF
few | TRBJ2-1 | TRBV20-1 | NA | TGCAGTGCTAGAGATCTGGGGAGGAGCTCCTACAATGAGCAGTTCTTC | CSARDLGRSSYNEQFF
NA | TRBJ2-3 | TRBV13 | NA | TGTGCCAGCAGCTTTGGGACAACCGAGGATCCTAGCACAGATACGCAGTATTTT | CASSFGTTEDPSTDTQYF
few | TRBJ1-1 | TRBV6-2/TRBV6-3 | TRBD1 | TGTGCCAGCAGTCGGACAGGGGGGGGTGTATGGACTGAAGCTTTCTTT | CASSRTGGGVWTEAFF
NA | TRBJ2-3 | TRBV9 | TRBD2 | TGTGCCAGCAGCGTAGGGACTAGCGGGGCTAGCACAGATACGCAGTATTTT | CASSVGTSGASTDTQYF
many | TRBJ2-1 | TRBV12-3/TRBV12-4 | NA | TGTGCCAGCAGTTCGTTCGGAGAGGGTCAGACAATTGGTGAGCAGTTCTTC | CASSSFGEGQTIGEQFF
NA | TRBJ2-7 | TRBV3-1 | NA | TGTGCCAGCAGCCAAGATTGGTCAAGCGACTACGAGCAGTACTTC | CASSQDWSSDYEQYF
NA | TRBJ2-3 | TRBV6-1 | NA | TGTGCCAGCAGTCCCCCCTATTCTAGCGGCACAGATACGCAGTATTTT | CASSPPYSSGTDTQYF
many | TRBJ2-7 | TRBV5-1 | TRBD1 | TGCGCCAGCAGCTCGACAGGGGTAGGTGGCGAGCAGTACTTC | CASSSTGVGGEQYF
NA | TRBJ2-7 | TRBV19 | NA | TGTGCCAGTAGTAGGGCAGGGTTCTCCTACGAGCAGTACTTC | CASSRAGFSYEQYF
NA | TRBJ2-2 | TRBV10-3 | NA | TGTGCCATCAGGGGAGCAGCAGAGTCCACCGGGGAGCTGTTTTTT | CAIRGAAESTGELFF
many | TRBJ2-2 | TRBV29-1 | TRBD2 | TGCAGCGCTGTACTAGCGGGGGCGAACACCGGGGAGCTGTTTTTT | CSAVLAGANTGELFF
NA | TRBJ1-5 | TRBV27 | NA | TGTGCCAGCAGTTTACTGATGGGTCAGCCCCAGCATTTT | CASSLLMGQPQHF
many | TRBJ2-7 | TRBV27 | TRBD1 | TGTGCCAGCAGTTCCTCCGTGACAGGGCACGAGCAGTACTTC | CASSSSVTGHEQYF
many | TRBJ2-6 | TRBV6-5 | TRBD1 | TGTGCCAGCAGTTACCTGGAGGACAGGGGGCGCAACGTCCTGACTTTC | CASSYLEDRGRNVLTF
many | TRBJ2-7 | TRBV27 | TRBD1 | TGTGCCAGCAGTTTCACAGGGGGCTTTTACGAGCAGTACTTC | CASSFTGGFYEQYF
many | TRBJ1-1 | TRBV5-1 | NA | TGCGCCAGCAGCTTGGGGGAGGGCCTGGACACTGAAGCTTTCTTT | CASSLGEGLDTEAFF
many | TRBJ2-3 | TRBV29-1 | TRBD2 | TGCAGCGTTGAAGCGGGGGCGGGGGGTGGAGATACGCAGTATTTT | CSVEAGAGGGDTQYF
many | TRBJ2-5 | TRBV5-1 | TRBD2 | TGCGCCAGCAGCCAATCCGGTACTAGCGGGAGTCAGACCCAGTACTTC | CASSQSGTSGSQTQYF
NA | TRBJ2-7 | TRBV27 | TRBD1 | TGTGCCAGCAGTTTATCGTCACAGGGGAACGAGCAGTACTTC | CASSLSSQGNEQYF
many | TRBJ2-5 | TRBV24-1 | NA | TGTGCCACCGCGGCGGAGCAAGAGACCCAGTACTTC | CATAAEQETQYF
few | TRBJ1-5 | TRBV2 | NA | TGTGCCAGCAGCGTAACAGGTGGGCAGCCCCAGCATTTT | CASSVTGGQPQHF
many | TRBJ2-3 | TRBV13 | TRBD1 | TGTGCCAGCAGCTGCCTAGGGACAGGGGAAGATACGCAGTATTTT | CASSCLGTGEDTQYF
NA | TRBJ1-1 | TRBV5-5 | NA | TGTGCCAGCAGCCCGGCTCCCCCCCAGGGAATGAACACTGAAGCTTTCTTT | CASSPAPPQGMNTEAFF
NA | TRBJ2-7 | TRBV18 | TRBD1 | TGTGCCAGCTCACCACCGGGACAGGTAGACTACGAGCAGTACTTC | CASSPPGQVDYEQYF
NA | TRBJ2-3 | TRBV13 | TRBD2 | TGTGCCCGCCGCTTACGGGGGCGGGGGGGCGGCGATACGCAGTATTTT | CARRLRGRGGGDTQYF
NA | TRBJ2-1 | TRBV5-6 | NA | TGTGCCAGCAGCTTGGCCTCAGCTAGCGAGTCCTACAATGAGCAGTTCTTC | CASSLASASESYNEQFF
many | TRBJ2-5 | TRBV7-9 | TRBD2 | TGTGCCAGCAGCTTATTAGCGGGGACCCAAGAGACCCAGTACTTC | CASSLLAGTQETQYF
many | TRBJ1-5 | TRBV7-9 | NA | TGTGCCAGCAGCCCAGATGGGGATAGCAATCAGCCCCAGCATTTT | CASSPDGDSNQPQHF
once | TRBJ2-1 | TRBV24-1 | NA | TGCGCCACCAGTTCTCTCCAGGGGGGGCAGTTCTTC | CATSSLQGGQFF
NA | TRBJ2-5 | TRBV15 | TRBD2 | TGTGCCACCAGCGCGCGAAGGACTAGCGGGAGTGGAGAGACCCAGTACTTC | CATSARRTSGSGETQYF
NA | TRBJ1-1 | TRBV6-5 | NA | TGTGCCAGCAGTTACTTGGACACTAACACTGAAGCTTTCTTT | CASSYLDTNTEAFF
few | TRBJ2-1 | TRBV12-3/TRBV12-4 | TRBD1 | TGTGCCAGCACCGCGGGACAGGGGGCTCAGTTCTTC | CASTAGQGAQFF
many | TRBJ1-4 | TRBV6-5 | NA | TGTGCCAGCAGTCTAGGGTCTCCCGCGCCAGAAAAACTGTTTTTT | CASSLGSPAPEKLFF
NA | TRBJ2-7 | TRBV27 | NA | TGTGCCAGCAGTTTTGGGGCCCTGGGGGGGCAGTACTTC | CASSFGALGGQYF
many | TRBJ2-5 | TRBV6-5 | TRBD2 | TGTGCCAGCACCCAAAGACGGAGCGGGGGGAGAGAGACCCAGTACTTC | CASTQRRSGGRETQYF
few | TRBJ2-5 | TRBV28 | TRBD2 | TGTGCCAGCAGTTTAGCTGGGGGAGGGCTTCTGAGGGAGACCCAGTACTTC | CASSLAGGGLLRETQYF
NA | TRBJ2-1 | TRBV11-2 | TRBD2 | TGTGCCAGCAGACACCCCGGGACTAGCGTTTTGAATGAGCAGTTCTTC | CASRHPGTSVLNEQFF
many | TRBJ2-7 | TRBV7-9 | NA | TGTGCCAGCAGCCCGACAAACACCTACGAGCAGTACTTC | CASSPTNTYEQYF
NA | TRBJ2-3 | TRBV4-3 | NA | TGCGCCAGCAGCCAAGATCTTCTCCGGGGTGGCCCGGGAGATACGCAGTATTTT | CASSQDLLRGGPGDTQYF
few | TRBJ1-1 | TRBV9 | TRBD1 | TGTGCCAGCAGCGGCGGACAGGGGCTGAACACTGAAGCTTTCTTT | CASSGGQGLNTEAFF
many | TRBJ1-2 | TRBV6-5 | NA | TGTGCCAGCAGTTACTCGTCTTACGGCGGCGCCTATGGCTACACCTTC | CASSYSSYGGAYGYTF
many | TRBJ2-7 | TRBV4-1 | NA | TGCGCCAGCAGCCAGGAACAGGGATGGTACGAGCAGTACTTC | CASSQEQGWYEQYF
few | TRBJ2-7 | TRBV27 | NA | TGTGCCAGCAGAGACACAGACACCTACGAGCAGTACTTC | CASRDTDTYEQYF
NA | TRBJ1-1 | TRBV7-2 | NA | TGTGCCAGCAGCTTCGAGGGTTACGGTTGGGACCCTGAAGCTTTCTTT | CASSFEGYGWDPEAFF
NA | TRBJ2-7 | TRBV20-1 | NA | TGCAGTGCTAGAGACCGACTAGTTTTGGGCGAGCAGTACTTC | CSARDRLVLGEQYF
NA | TRBJ2-3 | TRBV9 | NA | TGTGCCAGCAGCGTTGGGCACGACACAGATACGCAGTATTTT | CASSVGHDTDTQYF
NA | TRBJ2-7 | TRBV30 | NA | TGTGCCTGGTCAGAGGCAGACTACTACGAGCAGTACTTC | CAWSEADYYEQYF